Presented here are 29 T cell receptor beta chains from one specimen sequenced in a study of cytomegalovirus exposure and HLA in healthy donors. Measured with immunoSEQ multiplex PCR; TCRdb has only the in-frame clones, and not every one. The sample holds tens of thousands of clones, approximately 91% seen once. The sample consisted of PBMCs. These receptors were collected from a man aged 25-45 years in good health and CMV-seronegative.

The chain employs TRBV7-3 and TRBJ2-5; possible D gene TRBD1, 6 bases. CDR3 length: 15 residues. The V gene lost 3 bases and the J gene lost 0 bases, with 11 bases spanning the gap. Germline values: CDR1 SGHTA, CDR2 FQGTGA. This chain's CDR3 is CASSFRGLDQETQYF. The CDR3 DNA sequence: TGTGCCAGCAGCTTCAGGGGTTTGGACCAAGAGACCCAGTACTTC.

This chain connects TRBV5-5 to TRBJ2-3; 8 bases align to TRBD2. CDR1 SGHKS and CDR2 YYEKEE come from the germline V gene (reference sequence). V lost 0 bases and J lost 5; bases outside the gene matches: 5. CDR3 size: 15 residues. CDR3 sequence (DNA): TGTGCCAGCAGCTTGGTGCCCCGGGGGGGAGATACGCAGTATTTT. This codes for CASSLVPRGGDTQYF. The variable domain in full, completed from reference TRBV5-5 and TRBJ2-3, reads DAGVTQSPTHLIKTRGQQVTLRCSPISGHKSVSWYQQVLGQGPQFIFQYYEKEERGRGNFPDRFSARQFPNYSSELNVNALLLGDSALYLCASSLVPRGGDTQYFGPGTRLTVL.

The chain couples TRBV7-2 to TRBJ1-6; no clear D. The V end lost 5 bases, the J end lost 7 bases, and 27 bases lay between the germline ends. From germline, CDR1 is SGHTA and CDR2 FQGNSA. This CDR3 spans 19 amino acids. CDR3 coding DNA: TGTGCCAGCAGCCTCCATGTGGGCGCCTCGTCGGGCGGGAATTCACCCCTCCACTTT. Translation gives CASSLHVGASSGGNSPLHF.

This rearrangement joins TRBV18 to TRBJ2-7; 9 bases agree with TRBD2. Germline V gene data show CDR1 as KGHSH and CDR2 as LQKENI. V lost 0 bases to trimming and J lost 4 bases; unmatched junction nucleotides: 4. The CDR3 length is 15 residues. The CDR3 loop reads CASSPPGLAVYEQYF. CDR3 nucleotides: TGTGCCAGCTCACCACCGGGACTAGCCGTTTACGAGCAGTACTTC. The complete variable domain, with remaining parts taken from reference TRBV18 and TRBJ2-7, reads NAGVMQNPRHLVRRRGQEARLRCSPMKGHSHVYWYRQLPEEGLKFMVYLQKENIIDESGMPKERFSAEFPKEGPSILRIQQVVRGDSAAYFCASSPPGLAVYEQYFGPGTRLTVT.

J is TRBJ2-7 and V is TRBV2, with D unresolved. This CDR3 is 17 amino acids long. V lost 3 bases and J lost 3, with 21 bases in between. Per germline, CDR1 SNHLY and CDR2 FYNNEI. CDR3 sequence (DNA): TGTGCCAGCAGTGATGTAAGTCTTTGGGCAGGAAACTACGAGCAGTACTTC. This sequence encodes CASSDVSLWAGNYEQYF.

The sample holds one count of this clone. The chain combines TRBV27 with TRBJ2-1, with D possibly being TRBD1 (6 bases). Germline V gene lookup returns CDR1 MNHEY and CDR2 SMNVEV (reference sequence). The CDR3 extends over 15 amino acids. V was pared by 3 bases and J by 4 bases, with 13 bases between. CDR3 loop: CASSLGQGPYNEQFF. The CDR3 DNA reads TGTGCCAGCAGTTTGGGCCAGGGGCCTTACAATGAGCAGTTCTTC.

The rearrangement uses TRBV7-3 and TRBJ2-5, with D tentatively TRBD1 (6 bases). Germline lookup yields CDR1 SGHTA and CDR2 FQGTGA. The CDR3 loop spans 15 amino acids. V was cut by 0 bases and J by 3 bases, with 11 bases left in between. The CDR3 here is CASSLTAGVEETQYF. As DNA, the CDR3 is TGTGCCAGCAGCTTAACGGCAGGGGTCGAAGAGACCCAGTACTTC.

The V gene is TRBV6-4, the J gene TRBJ1-2; D perhaps matches TRBD1 (6 bases). Germline CDR1 MRHNA, CDR2 SNTAGT. V was trimmed by 5 bases and J by 6 bases, leaving 22 bases between them. The CDR3 has 16 residues. The CDR3 protein is CASSNLVGGQVNGYTF. The CDR3 region has the DNA TGTGCCAGCAGTAACCTCGTCGGGGGGCAAGTTAATGGCTACACCTTC.

By share, this clone ranks as medium-sized. This chain links TRBV6-1 with TRBJ2-2, with TRBD2 matching over 8 bases. With 2 bases clipped from V and 3 bases from J, the junction kept 2 bases outside the gene matches. The V gene's germline CDR1 is MNHNS and CDR2 SASEGT. There are 15 residues in the CDR3. CDR3: CASSETSGDTGELFF. The DNA of the CDR3 is TGTGCCAGCAGTGAAACTAGCGGAGACACCGGGGAGCTGTTTTTT.

CDR3 in DNA: TGTGCCATCAGCCCCCACCCGGGACTAGCGGGGAACGATAGCTCCTACAATGAGCAGTTCTTC. This translates into CAISPHPGLAGNDSSYNEQFF. This rearrangement joins TRBV10-3 to TRBJ2-1; 13 positions match TRBD2. The CDR3 loop spans 21 amino acids. Germline CDR1 is ENHRY and CDR2 is SYGVKD. V trimming: 6 bases; J trimming: 0 bases; junction bases outside the gene matches: 17.

J is TRBJ2-2 and V is TRBV7-3, with 8 bases fitting TRBD1. From germline, CDR1 is SGHTA and CDR2 FQGTGA. Unmatched junction bases numbered 6, after V lost 1 base and J lost 5 bases. CDR3 size: 16 residues. The CDR3 DNA follows: TGTGCCAGCAGCTTAATCGCAGGACAGGGTACCGGGGAGCTGTTTTTT. This gives the protein CASSLIAGQGTGELFF.

This sequence joins TRBV5-1 and TRBJ2-5, with 9 nucleotides matching TRBD2. The germline V gene encodes CDR1 SGHRS and CDR2 YFSETQ. This CDR3 comprises 15 residues. Trimming took 3 bases from V and 3 from J; bases not matched to a gene: 6. In DNA, the CDR3 is TGCGCCAGCAGCTCGCGGGGGGGGTCGGAAGAGACCCAGTACTTC. Translation gives CASSSRGGSEETQYF.

The chain carries TRBV2 and TRBJ1-3, with D maybe TRBD1 (5 bases). The CDR3 length is 14 residues. Trimming removed 5 bases from V and 4 bases from J, with 12 bases in between. Germline CDR1 and CDR2: SNHLY and FYNNEI. CDR3 in amino acids: CASSFDRSGNTIYF. In DNA, the CDR3 is TGTGCCAGCAGTTTTGACAGATCAGGAAACACCATATATTTT.

This sequence joins TRBV4-2 and TRBJ1-2; no reliable D call. Trimming removed 0 bases from V and 7 bases from J, with 6 bases in between. Germline CDR1 LGHNA, CDR2 YNFKEQ. The CDR3 length is 12 residues. CDR3 bases: TGTGCCAGCAGCCAAGATCAATTTGGCTACACCTTC. Protein product: CASSQDQFGYTF.

This clone showed up just once. The chain combines TRBV7-2 with TRBJ1-1; D unclear. Trimming cost V 5 bases and J 7 bases, with 11 bases left between them. This CDR3 contains 12 residues. Germline V gene lookup returns CDR1 SGHTA and CDR2 FQGNSA. The CDR3 is CASSLSEVEAFF. The CDR3 DNA sequence: TGTGCCAGCAGCCTATCCGAAGTTGAAGCTTTCTTT.

The rearrangement links TRBV6-6 to TRBJ1-4, with D possibly being TRBD1 (5 bases). Trimming removed 0 bases at V and 5 bases at J, with 10 bases between. The CDR3 has 15 residues. Germline V gene sequence: CDR1 MNHNY, CDR2 SVGAGI (reference sequence). The CDR3 DNA sequence: TGTGCCAGCAGTTACTCGGGGCAGGAGAATGAAAAACTGTTTTTT. Translating gives CASSYSGQENEKLFF.

This chain connects TRBV28 to TRBJ2-3; D not certain. Trimming pared 2 bases from V and 4 bases from J, leaving 7 bases between. Germline CDR1 and CDR2: MDHEN and SYDVKM. CDR3 length: 13 amino acids. The chain's CDR3 is CASSLKSPDTQYF. CDR3 bases: TGTGCCAGCAGTTTAAAATCTCCAGATACGCAGTATTTT.

This sequence joins TRBV5-1 and TRBJ2-5; 14 nucleotides match TRBD2. Germline V lookup: CDR1 SGHRS, CDR2 YFSETQ. The V and J ends lost 0 bases and 5 bases, in that order; junction bases with no gene match: 3. The CDR3 contains 16 residues. This CDR3 reads CASSLGLAGGLETQYF. The DNA for the CDR3 is TGCGCCAGCAGCTTGGGACTAGCGGGGGGGTTGGAGACCCAGTACTTC.

V gene TRBV25-1 combines with J gene TRBJ2-2, with a possible D match to TRBD2 (7 bases). This CDR3 comprises 16 residues. V lost 2 bases, J lost 2 bases, and 12 bases lay in between. CDR1 and CDR2 from the germline V gene are MGHDK and SYGVNS. The CDR3 DNA follows: TGTGCCAGCAGTGAACGGGGGGCCACAAACACCGGGGAGCTGTTTTTT. Its translation is CASSERGATNTGELFF.

This clone occurred once. V is TRBV6-5 and J is TRBJ2-1, with no clear D. The CDR3 is 11 residues long. With 10 bases removed from V and 0 bases from J, the gap between germline ends came to 4 bases. CDR1 is MNHEY and CDR2 is SVGAGI in the germline V gene. Here the CDR3 DNA reads TGTGCCACGGGCTCCTACAATGAGCAGTTCTTC. Protein sequence: CATGSYNEQFF.

V and J are TRBV11-2 and TRBJ1-4; 9 nucleotides match TRBD1. Trimming at V came to 3 bases and at J to 7 bases, leaving 9 bases not matched to a gene. Germline assignment: CDR1 SGHAT and CDR2 FQNNGV. This CDR3 comprises 16 residues. The chain's CDR3 is CASSLIPGQGSEKLFF. CDR3 sequence (DNA): TGTGCCAGCAGCTTGATACCGGGACAGGGATCTGAAAAACTGTTTTTT.

The chain uses TRBV5-6 and TRBJ2-7; D not certain. The V end lost 0 bases, the J end lost 3 bases, and 4 bases lay between the germline ends. Germline V CDR1 and CDR2: SGHDT, YYEEEE. This CDR3 comprises 12 residues. The CDR3 nucleotides read TGTGCCAGCAGCTTGGGTAACTACGAGCAGTACTTC. This translates into CASSLGNYEQYF. The whole variable domain, filled in from reference TRBV5-6 and TRBJ2-7, reads DAGVTQSPTHLIKTRGQQVTLRCSPKSGHDTVSWYQQALGQGPQFIFQYYEEEERQRGNFPDRFSGHQFPNYSSELNVNALLLGDSALYLCASSLGNYEQYFGPGTRLTVT.

The genes are TRBV10-3 and TRBJ2-7; D perhaps matches TRBD1 (5 bases). This CDR3 comprises 16 residues. The germline V gene encodes CDR1 ENHRY and CDR2 SYGVKD. V was trimmed by 2 bases and J by 3 bases, leaving 17 bases between them. Written as DNA, the CDR3 is TGTGCCATCAGTGAGGGGTTCGGAGACAGACACTACGAGCAGTACTTC. Its translation: CAISEGFGDRHYEQYF.

V gene TRBV25-1 combines with J gene TRBJ2-7; D possibly corresponds to TRBD1 (6 bases). The CDR3 runs to 13 residues. Germline assignment: CDR1 MGHDK and CDR2 SYGVNS. The V end was cut by 6 bases, the J end by 6 bases, with 15 bases between. In nucleotides, the CDR3 is TGTGCCAGCAGGGGAACAGGGCCGCGCGAGCAGTACTTC. This sequence encodes CASRGTGPREQYF.

The J gene is TRBJ2-2, the V gene TRBV7-2; no reliable D call. The germline gives CDR1 SGHTA, CDR2 FQGNSA. This CDR3 is 13 amino acids long. V lost 5 bases to trimming and J lost 4 bases, with 8 bases between them. CDR3 sequence: CASSEVTTGELFF. DNA of the CDR3: TGTGCCAGCAGCGAGGTTACCACCGGGGAGCTGTTTTTT.

The chain links TRBV7-9 to TRBJ2-3; D might be TRBD2 (6 bases). The germline V gene encodes CDR1 SEHNR and CDR2 FQNEAQ (reference sequence). The length of the CDR3 is 16 residues. The V end lost 1 base, the J end lost 2 bases, and 13 bases lay between the germline ends. The CDR3 here is CASSLVLAETTDTQYF. The CDR3 bases are TGTGCCAGCAGCTTAGTATTAGCGGAAACCACAGATACGCAGTATTTT.

The chain combines TRBV9 with TRBJ2-1; 7 positions agree with TRBD1. Germline CDR1 SGDLS, CDR2 YYNGEE. V lost 3 bases and J lost 2; bases outside the gene matches: 5. The CDR3 consists of 15 residues. The CDR3 nucleotides are TGTGCCAGCAGCGCCCGACAGGGAACCTACAATGAGCAGTTCTTC. Protein sequence: CASSARQGTYNEQFF. Full variable domain (missing parts from reference TRBV9 and TRBJ2-1): DSGVTQTPKHLITATGQRVTLRCSPRSGDLSVYWYQQSLDQGLQFLIQYYNGEERAKGNILERFSAQQFPDLHSELNLSSLELGDSALYFCASSARQGTYNEQFFGPGTRLTVL.

The chain employs TRBV9 and TRBJ2-7, with 7 bases lining up with TRBD1. V was clipped by 0 bases and J by 5 bases; unmatched bases: 5. CDR1 is SGDLS, CDR2 YYNGEE, per germline. This CDR3 comprises 14 residues. DNA for the CDR3: TGTGCCAGCAGCGTAGAGACAGGGTACGACGAGCAGTACTTC. This translates into CASSVETGYDEQYF.

The chain links TRBV25-1 to TRBJ1-2; 8 bases fit TRBD1. This CDR3 has 17 amino acids. V lost 4 bases and J lost 0; bases outside the gene matches: 10. The V gene's germline CDR1 is MGHDK and CDR2 SYGVNS. In DNA, the CDR3 is TGTGCCAGCAGTGCCTCAGGACAGGGAACTGCTAACTATGGCTACACCTTC. Its protein product is CASSASGQGTANYGYTF.